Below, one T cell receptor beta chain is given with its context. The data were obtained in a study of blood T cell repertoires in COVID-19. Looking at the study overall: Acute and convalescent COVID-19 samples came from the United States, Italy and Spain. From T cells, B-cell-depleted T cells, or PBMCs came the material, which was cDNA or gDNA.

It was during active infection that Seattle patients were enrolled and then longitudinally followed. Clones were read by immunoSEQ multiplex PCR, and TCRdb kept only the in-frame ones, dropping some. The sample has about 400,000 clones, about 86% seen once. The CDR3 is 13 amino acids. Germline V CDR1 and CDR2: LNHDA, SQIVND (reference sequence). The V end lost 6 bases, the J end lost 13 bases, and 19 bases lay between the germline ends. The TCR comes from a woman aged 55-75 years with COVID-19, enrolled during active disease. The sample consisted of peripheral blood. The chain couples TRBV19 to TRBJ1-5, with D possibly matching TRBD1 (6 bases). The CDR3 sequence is CASSDRMANLQHF. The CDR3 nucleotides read TGTGCCAGTAGCGACAGGATGGCCAATCTACAGCATTTT. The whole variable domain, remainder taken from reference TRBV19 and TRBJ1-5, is DGGITQSPKYLFRKEGQNVTLSCEQNLNHDAMYWYRQDPGQGLRLIYYSQIVNDFQKGDIAEGYSVSREKKESFPLTVTSAQKNPTAFYLCASSDRMANLQHFGDGTRLSIL.